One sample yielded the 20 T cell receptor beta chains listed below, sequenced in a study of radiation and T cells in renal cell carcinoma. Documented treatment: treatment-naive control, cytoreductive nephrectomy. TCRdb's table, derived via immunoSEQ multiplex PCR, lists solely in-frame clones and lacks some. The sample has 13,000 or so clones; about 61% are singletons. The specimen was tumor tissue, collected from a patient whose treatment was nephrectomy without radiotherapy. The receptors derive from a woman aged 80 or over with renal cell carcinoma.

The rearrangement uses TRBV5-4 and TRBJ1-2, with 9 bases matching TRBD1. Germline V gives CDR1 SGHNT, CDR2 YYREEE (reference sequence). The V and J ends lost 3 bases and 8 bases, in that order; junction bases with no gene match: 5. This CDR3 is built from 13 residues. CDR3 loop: CASSWDRDKGYTF. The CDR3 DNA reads TGTGCCAGCAGCTGGGACAGGGATAAGGGCTACACCTTC. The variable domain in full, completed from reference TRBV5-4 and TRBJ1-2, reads ETGVTQSPTHLIKTRGQQVTLRCSSQSGHNTVSWYQQALGQGPQFIFQYYREEENGRGNFPPRFSGLQFPNYSSELNVNALELDDSALYLCASSWDRDKGYTFGSGTRLTVV.

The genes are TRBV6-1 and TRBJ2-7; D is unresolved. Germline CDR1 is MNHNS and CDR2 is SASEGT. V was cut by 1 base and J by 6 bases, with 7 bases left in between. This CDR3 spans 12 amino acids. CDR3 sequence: CASSEGGREQYV. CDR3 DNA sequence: TGTGCCAGCAGTGAAGGGGGTCGCGAGCAGTACGTC.

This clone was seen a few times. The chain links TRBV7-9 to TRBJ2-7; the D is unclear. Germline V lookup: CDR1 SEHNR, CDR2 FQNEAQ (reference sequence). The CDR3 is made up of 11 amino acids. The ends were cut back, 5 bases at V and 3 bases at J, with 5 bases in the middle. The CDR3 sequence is CASSLNYEQYF. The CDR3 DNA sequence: TGTGCCAGCAGCCTCAACTACGAGCAGTACTTC.

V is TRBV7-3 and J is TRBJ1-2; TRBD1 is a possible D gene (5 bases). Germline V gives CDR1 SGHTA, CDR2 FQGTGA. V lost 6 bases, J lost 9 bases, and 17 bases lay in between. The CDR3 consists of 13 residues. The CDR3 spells CASRPDDSRSYTF. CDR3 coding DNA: TGTGCCAGCAGACCTGACGACAGCCGAAGCTACACCTTC.

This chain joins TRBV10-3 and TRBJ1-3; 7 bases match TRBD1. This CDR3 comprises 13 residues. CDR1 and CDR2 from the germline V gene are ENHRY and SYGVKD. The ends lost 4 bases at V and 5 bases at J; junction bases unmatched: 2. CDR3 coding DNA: TGTGCCATCAGTGGGGACAGACGAAACACCATATATTTT. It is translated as CAISGDRRNTIYF.

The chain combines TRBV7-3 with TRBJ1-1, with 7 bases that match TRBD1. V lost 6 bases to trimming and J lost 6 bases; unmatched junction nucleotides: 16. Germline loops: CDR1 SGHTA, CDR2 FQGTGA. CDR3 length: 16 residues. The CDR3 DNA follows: TGTGCCAGCAGTTTGGGCAGGGGGAGAGGTAACCCTGAAGCTTTCTTT. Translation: CASSLGRGRGNPEAFF.

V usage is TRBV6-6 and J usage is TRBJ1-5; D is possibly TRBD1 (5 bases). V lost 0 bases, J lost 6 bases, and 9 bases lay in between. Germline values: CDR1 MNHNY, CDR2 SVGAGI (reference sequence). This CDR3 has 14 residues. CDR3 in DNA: TGTGCCAGCAGTTACTCAGGGGTCGGTCAGCCCCAGCATTTT. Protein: CASSYSGVGQPQHF.

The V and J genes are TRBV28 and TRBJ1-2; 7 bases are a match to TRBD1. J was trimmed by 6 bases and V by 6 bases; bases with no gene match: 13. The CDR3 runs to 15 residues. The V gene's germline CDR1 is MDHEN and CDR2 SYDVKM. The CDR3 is CASSRAYDRVDGYTF. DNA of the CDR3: TGTGCCAGCAGCCGCGCATACGACAGGGTTGATGGCTACACCTTC.

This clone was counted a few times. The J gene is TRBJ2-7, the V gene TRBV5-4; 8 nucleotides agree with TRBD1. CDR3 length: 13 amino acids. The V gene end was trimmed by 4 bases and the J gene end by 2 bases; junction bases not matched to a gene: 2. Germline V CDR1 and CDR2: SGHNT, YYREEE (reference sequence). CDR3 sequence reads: CASSRTGTYEQYV. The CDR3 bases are TGTGCCAGCAGCCGGACAGGGACCTACGAGCAGTACGTC.

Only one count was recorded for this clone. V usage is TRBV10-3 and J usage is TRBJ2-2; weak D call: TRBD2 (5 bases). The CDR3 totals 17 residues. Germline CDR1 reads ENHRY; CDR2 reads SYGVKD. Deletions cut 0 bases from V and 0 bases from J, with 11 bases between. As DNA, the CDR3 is TGTGCCATCAGTGAGTCCGCCGGGATATCGAACACCGGGGAGCTGTTTTTT. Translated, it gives CAISESAGISNTGELFF.

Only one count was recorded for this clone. CDR3 residues: CASSMGISTDTQYF. In nucleotides, the CDR3 is TGTGCCAGCAGCATGGGAATAAGCACAGATACGCAGTATTTT. The V gene is TRBV5-4, the J gene TRBJ2-3; D not certain. Germline values: CDR1 SGHNT, CDR2 YYREEE (reference sequence). This CDR3 is 14 amino acids long. Trimming pared 4 bases from V and 0 bases from J, leaving 9 bases between.

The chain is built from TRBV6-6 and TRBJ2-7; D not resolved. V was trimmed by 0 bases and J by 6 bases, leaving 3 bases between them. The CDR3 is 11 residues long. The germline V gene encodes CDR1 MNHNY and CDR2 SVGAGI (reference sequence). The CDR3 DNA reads TGTGCCAGCAGTTACTCGACCGAGCAGTACTTC. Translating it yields CASSYSTEQYF.

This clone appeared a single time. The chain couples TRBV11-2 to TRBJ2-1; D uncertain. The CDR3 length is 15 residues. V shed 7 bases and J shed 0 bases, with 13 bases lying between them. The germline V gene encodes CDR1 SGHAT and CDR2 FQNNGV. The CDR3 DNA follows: TGTGCCAGCATCTCGGGCGTCAGCTCCTACAATGAGCAGTTCTTC. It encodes CASISGVSSYNEQFF.

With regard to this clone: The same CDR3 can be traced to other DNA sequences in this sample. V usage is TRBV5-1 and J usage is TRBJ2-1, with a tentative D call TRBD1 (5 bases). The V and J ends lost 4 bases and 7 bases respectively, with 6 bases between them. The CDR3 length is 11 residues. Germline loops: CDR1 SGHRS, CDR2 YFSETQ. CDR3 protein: CASSGANEQFF. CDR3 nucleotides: TGCGCCAGCAGCGGGGCGAATGAGCAGTTCTTC.

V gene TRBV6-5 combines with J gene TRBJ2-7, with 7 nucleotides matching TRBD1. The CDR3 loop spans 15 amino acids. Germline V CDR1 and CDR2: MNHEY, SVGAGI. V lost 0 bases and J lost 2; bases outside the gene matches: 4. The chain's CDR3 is CASSYSITGAYEQYF. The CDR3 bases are TGTGCCAGCAGTTACTCGATAACAGGGGCCTACGAGCAGTACTTC.

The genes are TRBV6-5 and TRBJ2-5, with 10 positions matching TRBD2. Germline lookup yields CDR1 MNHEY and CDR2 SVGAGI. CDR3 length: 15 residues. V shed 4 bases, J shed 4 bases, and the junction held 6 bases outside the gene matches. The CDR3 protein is CASSWSSGGLETQYF. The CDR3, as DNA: TGTGCCAGCAGTTGGAGTAGCGGGGGGTTAGAGACCCAGTACTTC.

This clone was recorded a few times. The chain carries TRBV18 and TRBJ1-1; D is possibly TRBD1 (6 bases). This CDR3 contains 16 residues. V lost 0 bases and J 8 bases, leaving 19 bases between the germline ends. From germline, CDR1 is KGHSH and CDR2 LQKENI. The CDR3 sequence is CASSPPVSRGSKEAFF. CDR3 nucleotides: TGTGCCAGCTCACCACCAGTTAGTAGGGGGTCGAAAGAAGCTTTCTTT.

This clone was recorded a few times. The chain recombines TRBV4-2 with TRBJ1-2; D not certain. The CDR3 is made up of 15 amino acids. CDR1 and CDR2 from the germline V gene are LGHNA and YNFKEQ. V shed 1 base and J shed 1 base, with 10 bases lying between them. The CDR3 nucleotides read TGTGCCAGCAGCCAAGCCGACGGAGATAACTATGGCTACACCTTC. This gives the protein CASSQADGDNYGYTF.

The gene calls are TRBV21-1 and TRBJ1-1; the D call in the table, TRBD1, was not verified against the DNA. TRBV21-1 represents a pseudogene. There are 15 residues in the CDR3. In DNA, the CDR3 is TGTGCCAGCAGACTCAGAGGGGGCCCGGGTACTGAAGCTTTCTTT. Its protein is CASRLRGGPGTEAFF.

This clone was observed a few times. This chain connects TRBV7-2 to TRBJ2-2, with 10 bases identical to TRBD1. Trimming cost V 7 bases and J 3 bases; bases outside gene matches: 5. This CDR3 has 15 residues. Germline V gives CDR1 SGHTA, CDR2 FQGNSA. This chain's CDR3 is CASTRDRGDTGELFF. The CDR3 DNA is TGTGCCAGCACCCGGGACAGGGGCGACACCGGGGAGCTGTTTTTT.